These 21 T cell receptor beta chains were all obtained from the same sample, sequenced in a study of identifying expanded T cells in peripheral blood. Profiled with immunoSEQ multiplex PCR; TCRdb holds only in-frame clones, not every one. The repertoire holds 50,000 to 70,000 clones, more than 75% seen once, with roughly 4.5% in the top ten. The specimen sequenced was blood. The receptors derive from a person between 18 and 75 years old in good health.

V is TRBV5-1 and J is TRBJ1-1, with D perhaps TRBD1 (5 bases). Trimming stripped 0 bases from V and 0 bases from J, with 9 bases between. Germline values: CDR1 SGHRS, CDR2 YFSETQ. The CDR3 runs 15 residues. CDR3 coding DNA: TGCGCCAGCAGCTTGGGTGACAGCATGAACACTGAAGCTTTCTTT. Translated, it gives CASSLGDSMNTEAFF.

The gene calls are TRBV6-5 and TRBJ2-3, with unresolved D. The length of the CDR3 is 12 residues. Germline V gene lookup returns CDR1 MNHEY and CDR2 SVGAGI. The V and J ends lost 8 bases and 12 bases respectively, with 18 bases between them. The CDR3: CASGRAQEGQYF. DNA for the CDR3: TGTGCCAGCGGAAGGGCGCAGGAAGGCCAGTATTTT.

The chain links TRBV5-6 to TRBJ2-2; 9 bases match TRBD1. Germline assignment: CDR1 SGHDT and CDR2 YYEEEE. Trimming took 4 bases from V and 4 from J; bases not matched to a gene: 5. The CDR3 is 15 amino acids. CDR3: CASSPGQGSTGELFF. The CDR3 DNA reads TGTGCCAGCAGCCCGGGACAGGGTAGCACCGGGGAGCTGTTTTTT.

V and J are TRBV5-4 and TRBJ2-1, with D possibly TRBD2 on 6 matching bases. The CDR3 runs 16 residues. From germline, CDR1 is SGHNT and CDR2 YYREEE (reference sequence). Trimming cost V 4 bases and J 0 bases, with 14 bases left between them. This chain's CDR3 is CASSRPAGSSYNEQFF. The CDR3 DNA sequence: TGTGCCAGCAGCCGACCGGCGGGGAGCTCCTACAATGAGCAGTTCTTC.

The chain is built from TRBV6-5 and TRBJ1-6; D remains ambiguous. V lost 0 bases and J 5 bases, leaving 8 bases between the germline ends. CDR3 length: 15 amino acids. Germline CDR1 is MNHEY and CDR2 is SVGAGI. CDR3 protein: CASSYSARDNSPLHF. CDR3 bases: TGTGCCAGCAGTTACTCTGCCCGCGATAATTCACCCCTCCACTTT.

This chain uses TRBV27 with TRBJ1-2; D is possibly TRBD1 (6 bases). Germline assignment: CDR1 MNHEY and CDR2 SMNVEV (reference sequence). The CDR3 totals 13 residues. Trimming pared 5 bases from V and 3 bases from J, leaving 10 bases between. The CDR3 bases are TGTGCCAGCAGTCGGGGGCCATACTATGGCTACACCTTC. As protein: CASSRGPYYGYTF.

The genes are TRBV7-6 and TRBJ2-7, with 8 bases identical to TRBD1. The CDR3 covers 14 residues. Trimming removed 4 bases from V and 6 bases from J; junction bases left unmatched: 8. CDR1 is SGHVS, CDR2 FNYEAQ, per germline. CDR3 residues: CASSSVGQGGEQYF. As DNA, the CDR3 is TGTGCCAGCAGCTCGGTTGGACAGGGTGGCGAGCAGTACTTC.

This CDR3 reads CAWRAKDYGEQYF. The CDR3 DNA sequence: TGTGCCTGGAGGGCTAAAGATTACGGCGAGCAGTACTTC. J is TRBJ2-7 and V is TRBV30; the D is unclear. CDR1 and CDR2 (germline): GTSNPN, SVGIG (reference sequence). The ends were cut back, 3 bases at V and 6 bases at J, with 15 bases in the middle. This CDR3 region has 13 residues.

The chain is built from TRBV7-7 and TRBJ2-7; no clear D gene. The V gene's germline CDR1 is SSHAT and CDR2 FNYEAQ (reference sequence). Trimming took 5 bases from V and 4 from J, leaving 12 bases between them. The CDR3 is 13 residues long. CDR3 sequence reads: CASSQLVGYEQYF. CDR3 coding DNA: TGTGCCAGCAGCCAACTGGTCGGTTACGAGCAGTACTTC.

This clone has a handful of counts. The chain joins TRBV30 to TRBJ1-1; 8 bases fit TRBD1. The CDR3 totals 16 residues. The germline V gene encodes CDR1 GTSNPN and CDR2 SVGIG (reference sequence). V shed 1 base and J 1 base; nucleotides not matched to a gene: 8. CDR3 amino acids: CAWSASPDRENTEAFF. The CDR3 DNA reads TGTGCCTGGAGTGCTTCACCGGACAGGGAGAACACTGAAGCTTTCTTT.

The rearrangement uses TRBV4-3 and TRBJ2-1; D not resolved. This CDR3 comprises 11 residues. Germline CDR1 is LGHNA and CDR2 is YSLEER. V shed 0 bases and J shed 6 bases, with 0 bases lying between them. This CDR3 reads CASSQDNEQFF. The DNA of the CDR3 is TGCGCCAGCAGCCAAGACAATGAGCAGTTCTTC.

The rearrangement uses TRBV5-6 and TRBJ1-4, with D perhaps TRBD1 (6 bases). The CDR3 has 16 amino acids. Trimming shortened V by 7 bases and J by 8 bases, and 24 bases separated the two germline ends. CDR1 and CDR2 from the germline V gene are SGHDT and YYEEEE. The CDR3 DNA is TGTGCCAGCGCCCAAACAGGGATAGGTAGAGACGAAAAACTGTTTTTT. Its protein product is CASAQTGIGRDEKLFF.

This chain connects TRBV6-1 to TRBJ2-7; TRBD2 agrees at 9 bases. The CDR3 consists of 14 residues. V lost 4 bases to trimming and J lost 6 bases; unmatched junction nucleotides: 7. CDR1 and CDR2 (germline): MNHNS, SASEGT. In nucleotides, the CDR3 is TGTGCCAGCAGTGGGACTAGCGTGGGGGGCGAGCAGTACTTC. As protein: CASSGTSVGGEQYF.

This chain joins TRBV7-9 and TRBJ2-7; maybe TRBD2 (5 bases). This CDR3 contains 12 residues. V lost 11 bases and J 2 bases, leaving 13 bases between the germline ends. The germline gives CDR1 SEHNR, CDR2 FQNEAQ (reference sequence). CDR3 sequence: CAYEGSAYEQYF. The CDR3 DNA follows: TGTGCCTATGAGGGCAGTGCCTACGAGCAGTACTTC.

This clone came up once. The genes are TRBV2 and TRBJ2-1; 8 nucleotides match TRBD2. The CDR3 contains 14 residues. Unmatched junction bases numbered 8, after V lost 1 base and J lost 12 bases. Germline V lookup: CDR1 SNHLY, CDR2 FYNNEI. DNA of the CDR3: TGTGCCAGCAGTGAAGGGGGTAGCGGGGTTAGGCAGTTCTTC. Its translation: CASSEGGSGVRQFF.

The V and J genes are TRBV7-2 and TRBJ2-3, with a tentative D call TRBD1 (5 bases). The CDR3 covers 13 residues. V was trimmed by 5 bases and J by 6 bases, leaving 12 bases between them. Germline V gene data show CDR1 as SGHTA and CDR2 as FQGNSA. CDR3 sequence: CASSLGLHDTQYF. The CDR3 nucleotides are TGTGCCAGCAGCCTGGGGCTCCACGATACGCAGTATTTT.

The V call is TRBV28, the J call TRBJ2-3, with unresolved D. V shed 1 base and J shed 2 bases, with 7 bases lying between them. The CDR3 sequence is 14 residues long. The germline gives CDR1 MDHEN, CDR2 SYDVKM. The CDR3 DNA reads TGTGCCAGCAGTTTATCCAGAGACACAGATACGCAGTATTTT. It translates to CASSLSRDTDTQYF.

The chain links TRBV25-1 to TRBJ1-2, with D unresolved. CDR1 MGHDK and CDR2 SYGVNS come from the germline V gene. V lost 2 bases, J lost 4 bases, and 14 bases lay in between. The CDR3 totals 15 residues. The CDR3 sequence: CASSETQGYPYGYTF. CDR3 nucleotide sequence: TGTGCCAGCAGTGAAACACAAGGGTACCCCTATGGCTACACCTTC.

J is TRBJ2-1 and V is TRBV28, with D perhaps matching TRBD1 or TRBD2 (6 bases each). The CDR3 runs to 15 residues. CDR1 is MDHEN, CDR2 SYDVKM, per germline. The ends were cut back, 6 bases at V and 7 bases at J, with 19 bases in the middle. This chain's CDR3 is CASRPPGAQGNEQFF. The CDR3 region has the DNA TGTGCCAGCAGGCCCCCGGGGGCCCAGGGGAATGAGCAGTTCTTC. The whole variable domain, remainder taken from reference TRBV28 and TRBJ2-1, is DVKVTQSSRYLVKRTGEKVFLECVQDMDHENMFWYRQDPGLGLRLIYFSYDVKMKEKGDIPEGYSVSREKKERFSLILESASTNQTSMYLCASRPPGAQGNEQFFGPGTRLTVL.

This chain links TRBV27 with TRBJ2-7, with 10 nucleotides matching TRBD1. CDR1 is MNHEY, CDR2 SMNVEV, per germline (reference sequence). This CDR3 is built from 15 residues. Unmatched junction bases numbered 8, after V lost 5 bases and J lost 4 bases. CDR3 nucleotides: TGTGCCAGCAGTATGGGACAGGGGTATTTTTACGAGCAGTACTTC. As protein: CASSMGQGYFYEQYF.

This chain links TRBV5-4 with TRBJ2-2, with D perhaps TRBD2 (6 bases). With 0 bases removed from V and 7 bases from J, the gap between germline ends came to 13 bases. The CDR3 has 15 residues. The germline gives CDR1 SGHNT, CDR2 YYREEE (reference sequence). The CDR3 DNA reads TGTGCCAGCAGCTTGGCGGGGGTCGGAGACGGGGAGCTGTTTTTT. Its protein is CASSLAGVGDGELFF.